These 5 T cell receptor beta chains came from one sample sequenced in a study of T cells in Graves' hyperthyroidism and ophthalmopathy. Amplification of TCR beta CDR3 regions used RNA as the template. With the HTBI primer set, the TCR CDR3 went through a first round of RT-PCR. TCRdb independently ran MiXCR on the multiplex PCR reads; one entry per CDR3 protein. In the table there are approximately 610,000 distinct CDR3 sequences, roughly 15% of which are singletons. The specimen was blood. The receptor set was obtained from a middle-aged woman with Graves' ophthalmopathy.

This clonotype was found many times. The chain carries TRBV6-2 or TRBV6-3 and TRBJ1-2; TRBD1 matches at 11 bases. This CDR3 spans 14 amino acids. Germline-derived CDR1 and CDR2 are MNHEY and SVGEGT. Trimming at V came to 4 bases and at J to 7 bases, leaving 5 bases not matched to a gene. The CDR3 region has the DNA TGTGCCAGCAGTTTCACGGACAGGGGGCCTGGCTACACCTTC. As protein: CASSFTDRGPGYTF.

This clonotype was found many times. The rearrangement links TRBV19 to TRBJ1-2; D may be TRBD1 (6 bases). Germline V gene lookup returns CDR1 LNHDA and CDR2 SQIVND (reference sequence). There are 12 residues in the CDR3. Trimming left V 5 bases short and J 8 bases short, with 12 bases between. The CDR3 nucleotides are TGTGCCAGTAGTCACAGGGTTCAGGGCTACACCTTC. Translated, it gives CASSHRVQGYTF.

This clonotype was seen ten or more times. The V gene is TRBV10-3, the J gene TRBJ2-5; D unresolved. Germline CDR1 reads ENHRY; CDR2 reads SYGVKD. Trimming shortened V by 4 bases and J by 5 bases, and 11 bases separated the two germline ends. This CDR3 region has 13 residues. The CDR3 region is CAISGGSEETQYF. The CDR3 coding sequence is TGTGCCATCAGTGGGGGAAGTGAGGAGACCCAGTACTTC.

This clonotype was detected many times. CDR3 nucleotides: TGCAGCGTTGGTGGCCTAGCGGGATGGACCGGGGAGCTGTTTTTT. It yields the protein CSVGGLAGWTGELFF. V is TRBV29-1 and J is TRBJ2-2; 9 nucleotides match TRBD2. This CDR3 contains 15 residues. Germline V CDR1 and CDR2: SQVTM, ANQGSEA. Unmatched junction bases numbered 8, after V lost 4 bases and J lost 5 bases.

J is TRBJ2-4 and V is TRBV6-5; 10 bases fit TRBD2. The length of the CDR3 is 15 residues. Germline CDR1 MNHEY, CDR2 SVGAGI. V dropped 3 bases and J dropped 7; count of bases not matched to a gene: 6. The CDR3 region has the DNA TGTGCCAGCAGTTATTCTAGCGGGAGCGGGAACATTCAGTACTTC. Protein product: CASSYSSGSGNIQYF.